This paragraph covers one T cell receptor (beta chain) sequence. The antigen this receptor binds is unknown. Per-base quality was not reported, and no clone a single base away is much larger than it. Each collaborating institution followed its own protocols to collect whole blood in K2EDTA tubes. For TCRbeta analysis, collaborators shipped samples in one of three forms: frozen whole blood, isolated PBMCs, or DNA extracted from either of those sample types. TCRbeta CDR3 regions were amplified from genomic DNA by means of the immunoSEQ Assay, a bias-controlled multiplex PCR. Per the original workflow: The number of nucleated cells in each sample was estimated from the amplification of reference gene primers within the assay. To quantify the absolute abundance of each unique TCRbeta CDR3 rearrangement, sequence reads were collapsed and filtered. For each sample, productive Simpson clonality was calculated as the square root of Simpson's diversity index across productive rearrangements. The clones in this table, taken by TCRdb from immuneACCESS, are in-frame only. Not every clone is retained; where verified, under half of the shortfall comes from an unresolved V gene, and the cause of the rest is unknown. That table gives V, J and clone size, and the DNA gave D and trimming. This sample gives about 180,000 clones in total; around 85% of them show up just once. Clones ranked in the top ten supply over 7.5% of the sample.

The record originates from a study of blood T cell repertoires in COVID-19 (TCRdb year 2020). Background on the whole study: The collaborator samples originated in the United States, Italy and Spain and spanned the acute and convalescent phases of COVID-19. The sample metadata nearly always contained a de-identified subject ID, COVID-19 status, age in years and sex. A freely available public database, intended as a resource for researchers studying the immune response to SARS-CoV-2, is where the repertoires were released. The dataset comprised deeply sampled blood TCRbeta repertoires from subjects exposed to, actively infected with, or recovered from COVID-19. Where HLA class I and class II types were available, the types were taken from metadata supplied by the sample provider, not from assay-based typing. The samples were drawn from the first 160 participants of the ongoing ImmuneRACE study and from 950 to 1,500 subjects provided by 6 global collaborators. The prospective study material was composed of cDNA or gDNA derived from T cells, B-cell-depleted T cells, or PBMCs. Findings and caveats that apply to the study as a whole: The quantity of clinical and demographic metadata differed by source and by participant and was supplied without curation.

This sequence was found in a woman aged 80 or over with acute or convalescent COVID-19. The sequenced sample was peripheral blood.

The sequenced DNA: TGCAGCGTTGACGGAGGGGATGAAAAACTGTTTTTT. Protein translation: CSVDGGDEKLFF. The receptor chain draws on TRBV29-1 and TRBJ1-4; a weak D assignment points to TRBD1 (5 bases agree). Including the terminal cysteine and phenylalanine, the CDR3 comprises 12 residues. CDR3 DNA is the only sequence kept; it has 36 bases, read in frame from the first base. V is clipped by 3 bases and J by 6 bases, and the sequence between their germline boundaries is 8 bases long. CDR1 SQVTM and CDR2 ANQGSEA were looked up in the germline V gene.